Listed here are 18 T cell receptor beta chains from one sample, sequenced in a study of T cell changes during pregnancy in multiple sclerosis. TCRdb's table, derived via immunoSEQ multiplex PCR, lists solely in-frame clones and lacks some. The sample lists 75,000 to 95,000 clones; 85% to 95% were seen once. This material consisted of peripheral blood, taken after pregnancy. These TCRs come from a female donor with multiple sclerosis, enrolled in a pregnancy study.

V gene TRBV7-3 combines with J gene TRBJ1-1, with a possible D match to TRBD1 (5 bases). Germline V gene data show CDR1 as SGHTA and CDR2 as FQGTGA. The CDR3 spans 16 residues. Trimming pared 5 bases from V and 4 bases from J, leaving 20 bases between. The CDR3 here is CASSLGWAGGGTEAFF. CDR3 nucleotide sequence: TGTGCCAGCAGCCTCGGGTGGGCGGGGGGAGGCACTGAAGCTTTCTTT.

This chain uses TRBV5-4 with TRBJ2-1; D perhaps matches TRBD2 (5 bases). There are 16 residues in the CDR3. Germline assignment: CDR1 SGHNT and CDR2 YYREEE (reference sequence). With 3 bases removed from V and 0 bases from J, the gap between germline ends came to 13 bases. CDR3 DNA: TGTGCCAGCAGCTCTGGGGAGCCTTACTCCTACAATGAGCAGTTCTTC. Residues: CASSSGEPYSYNEQFF.

The J gene is TRBJ1-4, the V gene TRBV30; tentatively, D is TRBD1 (6 bases). The V end lost 3 bases, the J end lost 4 bases, and 24 bases lay between the germline ends. The CDR3 has 18 amino acids. The germline CDR1 and CDR2 sequences are GTSNPN and SVGIG (reference sequence). This chain's CDR3 is CAWRLRGAGLEVNEKLFF. The CDR3 DNA reads TGTGCCTGGAGGCTCCGGGGGGCGGGGCTCGAAGTTAATGAAAAACTGTTTTTT.

J is TRBJ2-3 and V is TRBV7-2; 13 positions agree with TRBD2. Unmatched junction bases numbered 7, after V lost 1 base and J lost 6 bases. The CDR3 loop spans 17 amino acids. The germline CDR1 and CDR2 sequences are SGHTA and FQGNSA. The CDR3 sequence is CASSLVRLAGGSDTQYF. DNA for the CDR3: TGTGCCAGCAGCTTAGTGCGACTAGCGGGGGGCAGCGATACGCAGTATTTT. Combining the CDR3 with reference TRBV7-2 and TRBJ2-3 gives the whole variable domain GAGVSQSPSNKVTEKGKDVELRCDPISGHTALYWYRQSLGQGLEFLIYFQGNSAPDKSGLPSDRFSAERTGGSVSTLTIQRTQQEDSAVYLCASSLVRLAGGSDTQYFGPGTRLTVL.

The V call is TRBV10-3, the J call TRBJ1-2; D not resolved. In germline, CDR1 is ENHRY, CDR2 SYGVKD. Trimming cost V 2 bases and J 2 bases, with 6 bases left between them. The CDR3 consists of 13 residues. The CDR3 nucleotides are TGTGCCATCAGTGAGGGGCAAAACTATGGCTACACCTTC. This sequence encodes CAISEGQNYGYTF.

The chain recombines TRBV19 with TRBJ2-3; 12 positions match TRBD2. The CDR3 has 16 residues. Per germline, CDR1 LNHDA and CDR2 SQIVND (reference sequence). Unmatched junction bases numbered 8, after V lost 6 bases and J lost 4 bases. The CDR3: CASSRTSGTVADTQYF. Here the CDR3 DNA reads TGTGCCAGTAGCCGGACTAGCGGGACGGTAGCAGATACGCAGTATTTT.

V gene TRBV7-7 combines with J gene TRBJ2-2; 9 nucleotides match TRBD1. This CDR3 has 18 amino acids. Germline assignment: CDR1 SSHAT and CDR2 FNYEAQ (reference sequence). V trimming: 5 bases; J trimming: 1 base; junction bases outside the gene matches: 11. The CDR3 region has the DNA TGTGCCAGCAGCCTTAGGACAGGGGTCACCCGGAACACCGGGGAGCTGTTTTTT. This translates into CASSLRTGVTRNTGELFF.

A word on this clone: The sample holds other DNA sequences that translate to the same CDR3. The rearrangement links TRBV5-1 to TRBJ2-4; perhaps TRBD1 as D (7 bases). From germline, CDR1 is SGHRS and CDR2 YFSETQ. This CDR3 has 13 residues. Trimming took off 0 bases at V and 9 bases at J, with 10 bases between the two ends. The CDR3 sequence is CASSLGQGGIQYF. CDR3 bases: TGCGCCAGCAGCTTGGGACAGGGAGGCATTCAGTACTTC.

This chain connects TRBV21-1 to TRBJ2-5; the table gives TRBD1 as D, unverified against the DNA. TRBV21-1 is labeled a pseudogene. The CDR3 is 13 residues long. The DNA for the CDR3 is TGTGCCAGCAGCAGCGACATCGCCGGGACCCAGTACTTC. Amino acids: CASSSDIAGTQYF.

This clone was counted between two and nine times. The V call is TRBV19, the J call TRBJ1-1, with no clear D. The V and J ends lost 7 bases and 3 bases respectively, with 15 bases between them. The CDR3 spans 14 residues. Germline lookup yields CDR1 LNHDA and CDR2 SQIVND (reference sequence). CDR3 protein: CASTRVEGDTEAFF. CDR3 DNA: TGTGCCAGTACTCGCGTTGAGGGAGACACTGAAGCTTTCTTT. The variable domain in full, completed from reference TRBV19 and TRBJ1-1, reads DGGITQSPKYLFRKEGQNVTLSCEQNLNHDAMYWYRQDPGQGLRLIYYSQIVNDFQKGDIAEGYSVSREKKESFPLTVTSAQKNPTAFYLCASTRVEGDTEAFFGQGTRLTVV.

The CDR3 is CASSPPGTGGAEQYF. CDR3 nucleotides: TGTGCCAGCAGCCCACCGGGGACAGGGGGCGCCGAGCAGTACTTC. The chain recombines TRBV7-9 with TRBJ2-7; TRBD1 aligns across 12 bases. Unmatched junction bases numbered 8, after V lost 5 bases and J lost 6 bases. The CDR3 is 15 amino acids. Germline-derived CDR1 and CDR2 are SEHNR and FQNEAQ (reference sequence).

The rearrangement links TRBV30 to TRBJ2-3; TRBD1 aligns across 9 bases. The germline V gene encodes CDR1 GTSNPN and CDR2 SVGIG (reference sequence). V lost 3 bases and J lost 0; bases outside the gene matches: 4. The CDR3 totals 15 residues. This CDR3 is CAWSTGTGSTDTQYF. CDR3 bases: TGTGCCTGGAGCACCGGGACAGGGAGCACAGATACGCAGTATTTT.

The V and J genes are TRBV9 and TRBJ2-3; 10 bases match TRBD2. CDR1 is SGDLS, CDR2 YYNGEE, per germline. CDR3 length: 16 amino acids. Trimming took 1 base from V and 2 from J; bases not matched to a gene: 4. CDR3: CASSVSGGGLTDTQYF. The CDR3 DNA reads TGTGCCAGCAGCGTAAGCGGGGGGGGCCTCACAGATACGCAGTATTTT. The variable domain in full, with the rest retrieved from reference TRBV9 and TRBJ2-3, is DSGVTQTPKHLITATGQRVTLRCSPRSGDLSVYWYQQSLDQGLQFLIQYYNGEERAKGNILERFSAQQFPDLHSELNLSSLELGDSALYFCASSVSGGGLTDTQYFGPGTRLTVL.

The chain joins TRBV5-1 to TRBJ2-2, with D perhaps matching TRBD1 (5 bases). V was cut by 2 bases and J by 3 bases, with 11 bases left in between. CDR3 length: 15 residues. The germline CDR1 and CDR2 sequences are SGHRS and YFSETQ. In DNA, the CDR3 is TGCGCCAGCAGCTTCCTAGGGGAAGACACCGGGGAGCTGTTTTTT. Translating it yields CASSFLGEDTGELFF.

The V call is TRBV5-4, the J call TRBJ1-2; D uncertain. The CDR3 is 14 amino acids. CDR1 and CDR2 from the germline V gene are SGHNT and YYREEE (reference sequence). V was trimmed by 1 base and J by 7 bases, leaving 14 bases between them. The CDR3 DNA reads as TGTGCCAGCAGCTTGAGGAGGGAGGGAATTGGCTACACCTTC. The encoded protein is CASSLRREGIGYTF.

The V and J genes are TRBV5-6 and TRBJ2-5, with 8 bases matching TRBD2. The V gene end was trimmed by 2 bases and the J gene end by 3 bases; junction bases not matched to a gene: 3. Germline V CDR1 and CDR2: SGHDT, YYEEEE. The CDR3 consists of 14 residues. CDR3 nucleotide sequence: TGTGCCAGCAGCTTACAGCGGGGGAAAGAGACCCAGTACTTC. It encodes CASSLQRGKETQYF.

The chain recombines TRBV2 with TRBJ2-7, with 9 bases lining up with TRBD1. Losses at the gene ends were 11 bases for V and 3 bases for J; bases not matched to a gene: 5. The CDR3 loop spans 12 amino acids. Germline V gene lookup returns CDR1 SNHLY and CDR2 FYNNEI. DNA for the CDR3: TGTGCCGGGGGACAGGGATTCTACGAGCAGTACTTC. Translation gives CAGGQGFYEQYF.

The chain joins TRBV2 to TRBJ1-5; D is uncertain. The CDR3 totals 14 residues. Germline loops: CDR1 SNHLY, CDR2 FYNNEI. With 8 bases removed from V and 4 bases from J, the gap between germline ends came to 15 bases. DNA for the CDR3: TGTGCCAGCGGAAGAGAAAGCGGTAATCAGCCCCAGCATTTT. Translated: CASGRESGNQPQHF.